The rows below give T cell receptor beta chains drawn from one sample of a study of control samples from healthy donors and cancer patients. TCRdb's table, derived via immunoSEQ multiplex PCR, lists solely in-frame clones and lacks some. The sample consists of about 140,000 clones, 89% of them appearing once. Sequenced material: blood. The receptors derive from a man aged 30-40 years in good health. The CDR3 runs from the conserved cysteine through the conserved F or W. Fields, in order: J gene, V gene, D gene, CDR3 protein, CDR3 DNA. The D gene is left open where the match is weak.

>TRBJ1-2|TRBV11-3|TRBD1
CASSAHQTGVFAGYTF
TGTGCCAGCAGCGCACACCAGACAGGGGTTTTTGCTGGCTACACCTTC
>TRBJ1-4|TRBV6-1|NA
CASSEFRTLRGVF
TGTGCCAGCAGTGAATTTCGGACGCTGAGAGGGGTTTTT
>TRBJ1-3|TRBV6-6|NA
CASSDGNTIYF
TGTGCCAGTTCCGATGGAAACACCATATATTTT
>TRBJ2-1|TRBV19|NA
CASSIQGGEQFF
TGTGCCAGTAGTATACAGGGAGGTGAGCAGTTCTTC
>TRBJ2-1|TRBV10-3|NA
CAISESGPPQFF
TGTGCCATCAGTGAGTCCGGACCTCCCCAGTTCTTC
>TRBJ2-4|TRBV7-8|TRBD2
CASSLLAGGQRNIQYF
TGTGCCAGCAGCTTACTAGCGGGGGGGCAGAGAAACATTCAGTACTTC
>TRBJ2-1|TRBV6-5|NA
CASLTDWSEQFF
TGTGCCAGCTTAACTGATTGGAGTGAGCAGTTCTTC
>TRBJ2-7|TRBV6-5|TRBD1
CASSSRTGGYEQYF
TGTGCCAGCAGTTCCCGGACAGGGGGCTACGAGCAGTACTTC
>TRBJ2-2|TRBV19|TRBD2
CASIPSGRDHGELFF
TGTGCCAGTATCCCTAGCGGGAGGGACCACGGGGAGCTGTTTTTT
>TRBJ2-2|TRBV9|TRBD2
CASSPGLAGELFF
TGTGCCAGCAGCCCGGGACTAGCCGGGGAGCTGTTTTTT
>TRBJ1-1|TRBV5-5|TRBD1
CASSLADRGNTEAFF
TGTGCCAGCAGCTTGGCGGACAGGGGTAACACTGAAGCTTTCTTT
>TRBJ2-7|TRBV24-1|NA
CATSDSAENEQYF
TGTGCCACCAGTGATTCCGCGGAAAACGAGCAGTACTTC
>TRBJ2-6|TRBV6-2/TRBV6-3|TRBD1
CASSYPGQGATGANVLTF
TGTGCCAGCAGTTACCCCGGACAGGGGGCTACTGGGGCCAACGTCCTGACTTTC
>TRBJ1-6|TRBV9|NA
CASSGTGGRLYYNSPLHF
TGTGCCAGCAGCGGAACCGGGGGAAGGTTATACTATAATTCACCCCTCCACTTT
>TRBJ1-3|TRBV5-1|NA
CASSLDIRPVIGNTIYF
TGCGCCAGCAGCTTGGATATTCGCCCCGTTATAGGAAACACCATATATTTT
>TRBJ1-1|TRBV4-3|NA
CASSQSSMNTEAFF
TGCGCCAGCAGCCAGAGTTCAATGAACACTGAAGCTTTCTTT
>TRBJ1-1|TRBV7-9|NA
CASSLLQGNTEAFF
TGTGCCAGCAGCTTGTTACAGGGCAACACTGAAGCTTTCTTT
>TRBJ2-1|TRBV30|TRBD2
CAWNTPVSGRAYNEQFF
TGTGCCTGGAACACCCCGGTTAGCGGGAGGGCGTACAATGAGCAGTTCTTC
>TRBJ1-5|TRBV7-8|NA
CASSLALRGDQPQHF
TGTGCCAGCAGCTTAGCTTTGAGAGGGGATCAGCCCCAGCATTTT
>TRBJ2-7|TRBV19|NA
CASSTHRGISYEQYF
TGTGCCAGTAGTACCCACAGAGGGATCTCCTACGAGCAGTACTTC